This is a list of T cell receptor beta chains from one sample in a study of shared clonotypes between healthy human individuals. The repertoire was sequenced with immunoSEQ multiplex PCR; TCRdb's copy has only in-frame clones and lacks some. Altogether approximately 2.5 million clones are present, more than 85% being singletons, with the ten largest covering about 0.39%. Input material: naive CD4+ T cells from PBMCs. The receptor source for this set is a man aged 18 to 35 in good health. Some clones in this sample may be carry-over from other donors' samples. Each CDR3 is given with its conserved first and last residue. D genes are given only for firm matches. Clone size is stated in some rows and not others, as once, few, many or a class when expanded.

len	v_gene	d_gene	abundance	j_gene	CDR3nt	CDR3aa
14	TRBV30	TRBD2	-	TRBJ2-7	TGTGCCTGGAGTGTTGGGGGACTACTCTACGAGCAGTACTTC	CAWSVGGLLYEQYF
14	TRBV6-1	-	-	TRBJ1-4	TGTGCCAGCAGTCGACAGGTGGGCCCAGAAAAACTGTTTTTT	CASSRQVGPEKLFF
16	TRBV18	-	once	TRBJ1-4	TGTGCCAGCTCACCAACGCCTGGCTCTAAAGGTGAAAAACTGTTTTTT	CASSPTPGSKGEKLFF
16	TRBV19	-	once	TRBJ1-5	TGTGCCAGTAGTATGTCGTCGATGAGGGGATATCAGCCCCAGCATTTT	CASSMSSMRGYQPQHF
13	TRBV5-1	-	-	TRBJ2-3	TGCGCCAGCAGCCCCGGTCTGGGAGATACGCAGTATTTT	CASSPGLGDTQYF
16	TRBV5-1	TRBD2	-	TRBJ2-1	TGCGCCAGCAGGAGAGTAGCGGGAGTTGGGTACAATGAGCAGTTCTTC	CASRRVAGVGYNEQFF
14	TRBV7-3	TRBD1	-	TRBJ1-1	TGTGCCAGCAGCTTCGACAGGGTGAACACTGAAGCTTTCTTT	CASSFDRVNTEAFF
15	TRBV9	TRBD1	few	TRBJ2-6	TGTGCCAGCAGCGTGACAGGGCTGGGGGCCAACGTCCTGACTTTC	CASSVTGLGANVLTF
17	TRBV5-8	-	-	TRBJ1-4	TGTGCCAGCAGCTTGGAGAGGGGAAGCGCAACTAATGAAAAACTGTTTTTT	CASSLERGSATNEKLFF
17	TRBV4-1	TRBD1	-	TRBJ1-1	TGCGCCAGCAGCCAAGCCGGGACAGGGGGCCGGAACACTGAAGCTTTCTTT	CASSQAGTGGRNTEAFF
15	TRBV5-6	-	-	TRBJ2-5	TGTGCCAGCACAGCTGGCTTGGGGGCCGAAGAGACCCAGTACTTC	CASTAGLGAEETQYF
14	TRBV7-9	TRBD1	-	TRBJ1-3	TGTGCCAGCAGTTCGGGACAGTACGGAAACACCATATATTTT	CASSSGQYGNTIYF
13	TRBV30	-	-	TRBJ1-5	TGTGCCTGGAGTGAGGACGGAGGGGGGCCCCAGCATTTT	CAWSEDGGGPQHF
13	TRBV11-3	TRBD1	-	TRBJ1-1	TGTGCCAGCAGCCGCCAGGGGGACACTGAAGCTTTCTTT	CASSRQGDTEAFF
15	TRBV6-6	-	-	TRBJ1-1	TGTGCCAGCATCCAACGAGGGACCGGCACCCGGGAAGCTTTCTTT	CASIQRGTGTREAFF
17	TRBV29-1	-	once	TRBJ2-7	TGCAGCGTTGAAGAGAGGGGGAGAAGGGGTCTCTCCTACGAGCAGTACTTC	CSVEERGRRGLSYEQYF
15	TRBV9	TRBD2	-	TRBJ2-7	TGTGCCAGCAGCTTCAGCGGGAGGACCTCCTACGAGCAGTACTTC	CASSFSGRTSYEQYF
13	TRBV2	-	-	TRBJ2-5	TGTGCCAGCAGTGACTCCGGTCAAGAGACCCAGTACTTC	CASSDSGQETQYF
16	TRBV7-2	TRBD2	-	TRBJ2-3	TGTGCCAGCAGCCAACCGGGGCTAGCGGGAGGAGATACGCAGTATTTT	CASSQPGLAGGDTQYF
15	TRBV19	-	-	TRBJ2-7	TGTGCCAGTAGTATCGGGACAGCGGGGACCTACGAGCAGTACTTC	CASSIGTAGTYEQYF
12	TRBV7-2	TRBD2	-	TRBJ2-1	TGTGCCAGCAGTTATCGGGAGGCAGTACATTTCTTC	CASSYREAVHFF
15	TRBV5-1	TRBD2	-	TRBJ2-1	TGCGCCAGCAGCTGGGCTGGCGGGAGTGGATATGAGCAGTTCTTC	CASSWAGGSGYEQFF
11	TRBV7-2	-	-	TRBJ1-1	TGTGCCAGCAGTTCCTACGGGGAAGCTTTCTTT	CASSSYGEAFF
14	TRBV11-2	-	-	TRBJ2-7	TGTGCCAGCAGCTTAGTAGGCAGAGAGTACGAGCAGTACTTC	CASSLVGREYEQYF
15	TRBV4-3	-	-	TRBJ1-5	TGCGCCAGCAGCCAAGATGGGTTCTCCAATCAGCCCCAGCATTTT	CASSQDGFSNQPQHF
19	TRBV4-2	TRBD2	-	TRBJ2-3	TGTGCCAGCAGCCAAGATGTCTGGGGCGGGAGGGGCAGCACAGATACGCAGTATTTT	CASSQDVWGGRGSTDTQYF
15	TRBV28	-	-	TRBJ1-5	TGTGCCAGCAGTTTTCGGCAGTCCCACAATCAGCCCCAGCATTTT	CASSFRQSHNQPQHF
15	TRBV7-3	-	-	TRBJ2-3	TGTGCCAGCAGCTTGAAGCCCCTTAGCACAGATACGCAGTATTTT	CASSLKPLSTDTQYF
16	TRBV27	-	-	TRBJ1-1	TGTGCCAGCAGTTTCGGCCCCCAGCAGAAGGACACTGAAGCTTTCTTT	CASSFGPQQKDTEAFF
12	TRBV28	-	-	TRBJ2-7	TGTGCCAGCAGATTAGGGACCAGCGAGCAGTACTTC	CASRLGTSEQYF
15	TRBV18	-	-	TRBJ2-3	TGTGCCAGCTCACCACCCACAGCTAGCACAGATACGCAGTATTTT	CASSPPTASTDTQYF
15	TRBV28	-	-	TRBJ1-1	TGTGCCAGCAGTTCCGCGACAGCCTTGAACACTGAAGCTTTCTTT	CASSSATALNTEAFF
15	TRBV28	-	-	TRBJ1-5	TGTGCCAGCAGTTTCGTGGCTTATAGCAATCAGCCCCAGCATTTT	CASSFVAYSNQPQHF
13	TRBV27	-	-	TRBJ2-2	TGTGCCAGCAGTTTACGTGGCACCGGGGAGCTGTTTTTT	CASSLRGTGELFF
14	TRBV5-5	-	-	TRBJ1-3	TGTGCCAGCAGCTTGGCCGGGATTTTAAGCACCATATATTTT	CASSLAGILSTIYF
15	TRBV6-5	-	-	TRBJ1-1	TGTGCCAGCAGTTACTCGCGGGGCCCGGACACTGAAGCTTTCTTT	CASSYSRGPDTEAFF
12	TRBV11-2	-	-	TRBJ2-7	TGTGCCAGCAGCTTATCAGGCTACGAGCAGTACTTC	CASSLSGYEQYF
15	TRBV6-5	-	-	TRBJ2-7	TGTGCCAGCAGTTACTCGAAGGCCAGGGGTGGCGAGCAGTACTTC	CASSYSKARGGEQYF
16	TRBV30	TRBD2	-	TRBJ2-3	TGTGCCTGGAGTGAAGGACTAGCGGTCCCAACAGATACGCAGTATTTT	CAWSEGLAVPTDTQYF
14	TRBV28	TRBD1	-	TRBJ1-2	TGTGCCAGCAGTAATTATGACAGGGCCATTGGCTACACCTTC	CASSNYDRAIGYTF
15	TRBV7-9	-	-	TRBJ2-2	TGTGCCAGCAGCCCACTAGGCGGAGACACCGGGGAGCTGTTTTTT	CASSPLGGDTGELFF
16	TRBV9	TRBD1	-	TRBJ2-5	TGTGCCAGCAGCGTAGGGCAGGGGGCGTATCAAGAGACCCAGTACTTC	CASSVGQGAYQETQYF
15	TRBV5-4	TRBD1	-	TRBJ2-6	TGTGCCAGCAGCCCCGGGACAGCTGGGGCCAACGTCCTGACTTTC	CASSPGTAGANVLTF
15	TRBV25-1	TRBD1	-	TRBJ2-2	TGTGCCACTTCCCTGGACAGGGGGCTCACCGGGGAGCTGTTTTTT	CATSLDRGLTGELFF
16	TRBV5-6	-	-	TRBJ2-6	TGTGCCAGCAGCTCACAGGGCAGCTCTGGGGCCAACGTCCTGACTTTC	CASSSQGSSGANVLTF
15	TRBV7-8	-	-	TRBJ1-2	TGTGCCAGCAGCTCAAGACGGGTGTCGGGCTATGGCTACACCTTC	CASSSRRVSGYGYTF
15	TRBV29-1	-	-	TRBJ1-4	TGCAGCGTCTTGGCCGGCAGTGCAACTAATGAAAAACTGTTTTTT	CSVLAGSATNEKLFF
17	TRBV7-2	-	-	TRBJ1-5	TGTGCCAGCAGCTTAGGGTCGGGCAGGGCGGGCAATCAGCCCCAGCATTTT	CASSLGSGRAGNQPQHF